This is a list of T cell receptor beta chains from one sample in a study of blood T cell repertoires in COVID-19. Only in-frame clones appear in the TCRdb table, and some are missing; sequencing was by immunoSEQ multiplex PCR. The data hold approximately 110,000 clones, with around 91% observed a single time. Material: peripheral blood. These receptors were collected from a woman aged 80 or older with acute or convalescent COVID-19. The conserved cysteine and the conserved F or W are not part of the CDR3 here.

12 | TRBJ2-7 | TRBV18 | ASSLDDRHYEQY
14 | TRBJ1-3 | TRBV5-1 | ASSYQTADSGNTIY
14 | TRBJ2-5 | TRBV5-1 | ASSPTPARGQETQY
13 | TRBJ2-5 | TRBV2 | ASSEMAGRPETQY
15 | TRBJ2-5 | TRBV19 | ASSMRLAGALQETQY
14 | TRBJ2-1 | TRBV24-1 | ATSEGRDRTYNEQF
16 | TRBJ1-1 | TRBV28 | ASSRWDRGLGMNTEAF
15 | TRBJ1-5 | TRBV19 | ASSTGQGLYSNQPQH
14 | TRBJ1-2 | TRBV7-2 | ASSLIWDTPRDGYT
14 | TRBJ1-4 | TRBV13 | ASSSLDRGSNEKLF
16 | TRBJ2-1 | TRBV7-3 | ASSPRPWASGGDNEQF
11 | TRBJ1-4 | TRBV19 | ASRRAPNEKLF
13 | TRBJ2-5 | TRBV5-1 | ASSVGGAIGETQY
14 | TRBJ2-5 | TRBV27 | ASSSSLTGSGETQY
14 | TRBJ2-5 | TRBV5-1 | ASSPGQGVSQETQY
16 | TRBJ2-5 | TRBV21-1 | ASSKDTDRSHTQETQY
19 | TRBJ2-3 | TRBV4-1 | ASSQRYLTLAGDSSTDTQY
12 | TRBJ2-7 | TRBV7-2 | ASSFFGTDYEQY
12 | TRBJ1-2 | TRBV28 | ASSLPPGGYGYT
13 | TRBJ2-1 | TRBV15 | ATSRGRDTYNEQF
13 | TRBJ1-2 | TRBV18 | ASSPRDSSYYGYT
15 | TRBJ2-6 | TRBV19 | ASSIRGRSSGANVLT
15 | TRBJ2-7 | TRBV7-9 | ASSWRPGHEPSYEQY
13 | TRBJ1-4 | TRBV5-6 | ASTFGTGLDEKLF
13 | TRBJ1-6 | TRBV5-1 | ASSLGTGQNSPLH
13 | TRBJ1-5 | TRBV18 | ASSLGGGVHQPQH
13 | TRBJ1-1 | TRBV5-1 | ASRLPRAGGSEAF
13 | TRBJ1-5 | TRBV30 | AWSPTGVSNQPQH
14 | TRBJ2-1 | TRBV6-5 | ASGFAGGQPYNEQF
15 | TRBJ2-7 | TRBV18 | ASSPSSPGTLTYEQY
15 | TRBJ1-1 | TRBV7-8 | ASSLAVLRTVNTEAF
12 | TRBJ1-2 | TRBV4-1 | ASSLPRGNYGYT
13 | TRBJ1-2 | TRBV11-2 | ASSLARTASNGYT
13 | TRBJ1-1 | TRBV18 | ASSPAGRAGTEAF
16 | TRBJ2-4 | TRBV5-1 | ASSGGTGGLEAKNIQY
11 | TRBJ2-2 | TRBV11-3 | ASSLVSTGELF
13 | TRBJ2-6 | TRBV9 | ASSVEGAGANVLT
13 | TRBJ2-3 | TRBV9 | ASSAGQAPTDTQY
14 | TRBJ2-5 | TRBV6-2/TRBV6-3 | ASSYARQGGQETQY
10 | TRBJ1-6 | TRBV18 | ASSTYNSPLH
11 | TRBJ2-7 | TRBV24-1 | ATSGGIGYEQY
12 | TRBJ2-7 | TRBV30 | AWSLGVGGGRGY
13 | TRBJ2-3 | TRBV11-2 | ASSSQGTSTDTQY
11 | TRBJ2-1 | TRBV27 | ASSPGGLNEQF
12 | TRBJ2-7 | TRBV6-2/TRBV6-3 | ASSPRTGGHEQY
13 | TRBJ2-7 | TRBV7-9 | ASSLGASSSYEQY
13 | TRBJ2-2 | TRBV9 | ASSVLAGGTGELF
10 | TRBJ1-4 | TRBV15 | ATSRDFEKLF
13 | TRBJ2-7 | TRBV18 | ASSLTGLEAYEQY
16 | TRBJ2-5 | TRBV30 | ACPRGGTGGVYQETQY